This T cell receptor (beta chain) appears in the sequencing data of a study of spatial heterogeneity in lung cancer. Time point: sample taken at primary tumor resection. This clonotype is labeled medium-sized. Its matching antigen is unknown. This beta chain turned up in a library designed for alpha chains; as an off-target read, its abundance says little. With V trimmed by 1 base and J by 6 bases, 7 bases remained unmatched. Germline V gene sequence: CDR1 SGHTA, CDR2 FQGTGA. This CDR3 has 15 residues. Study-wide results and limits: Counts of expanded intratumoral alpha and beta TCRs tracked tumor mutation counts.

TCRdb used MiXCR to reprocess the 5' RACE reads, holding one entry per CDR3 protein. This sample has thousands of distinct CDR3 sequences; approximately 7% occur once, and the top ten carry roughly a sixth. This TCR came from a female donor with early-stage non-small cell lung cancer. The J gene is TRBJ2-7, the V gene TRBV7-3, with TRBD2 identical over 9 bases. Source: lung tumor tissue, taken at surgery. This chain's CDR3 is CASSLKVSGSSEQYF. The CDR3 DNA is TGTGCCAGCAGCTTAAAGGTTAGCGGGAGTAGCGAGCAGTACTTC.